This T cell receptor (beta chain) is drawn from a study of blood T cells in healthy people across ages. The CDR3 runs 15 residues. V lost 1 base, J lost 6 bases, and 15 bases lay in between. Germline CDR1 and CDR2: PRHDT and FYEKMQ (reference sequence). A sample-barcoded 5' primer and a J-beta primer mix were used in a second PCR of about 7 to 12 cycles. TCRdb reprocessed the 5' RACE reads with MiXCR, giving one entry per CDR3 protein. The sample yields about 1.6 million distinct CDR3 sequences, about 35% seen once. The material sequenced was blood. The chain couples TRBV13 to TRBJ1-2; D gene uncertain. This TCR came from a woman younger than 45 in good health. CDR3 residues: CASSLDHSPVDGYTF. The CDR3 nucleotides are TGTGCCAGCAGCTTAGATCACAGCCCCGTGGATGGCTACACCTTC.